This T cell receptor beta chain was retrieved from a study of T cell changes during pregnancy in multiple sclerosis. The assay was immunoSEQ multiplex PCR, and TCRdb's table has in-frame clones only and misses some. The table has approximately 71,000 clones, roughly 92% seen once. With V trimmed by 0 bases and J by 1 base, 2 bases remained unmatched. Germline V CDR1 and CDR2: ENHRY, SYGVKD. The CDR3 spans 17 residues. The source material was peripheral blood, sampled in the second trimester of pregnancy. The genes are TRBV10-3 and TRBJ2-3, with 12 bases that match TRBD2. The sequence came from a female donor with multiple sclerosis, enrolled in a pregnancy study. The CDR3 here is CAISESTSGGRTDTQYF. CDR3 DNA: TGTGCCATCAGTGAGTCGACTAGCGGGGGCCGCACAGATACGCAGTATTTT.